The 18 T cell receptor beta chains listed next were all sequenced from one sample in a study of cytomegalovirus exposure and HLA in healthy donors. PCR involved 60 Vbeta and 13 Jbeta primers. Generated by immunoSEQ multiplex PCR, the TCRdb table keeps only in-frame clones and is missing some. The data contain some 160,000 clones, 82% of them singletons. The sequenced material came from PBMCs. All receptors come from a male donor in good health and CMV-seronegative.

The genes are TRBV6-1 and TRBJ2-7, with 9 bases that match TRBD1. CDR1 and CDR2 from the germline V gene are MNHNS and SASEGT. V lost 8 bases and J lost 3; bases outside the gene matches: 8. The CDR3 extends over 14 amino acids. The CDR3 sequence: CASQIGQGYYEQYF. The CDR3 bases are TGTGCCAGCCAGATTGGACAGGGGTACTACGAGCAGTACTTC.

The chain couples TRBV27 to TRBJ2-3; 7 nucleotides agree with TRBD2. In germline, CDR1 is MNHEY, CDR2 SMNVEV (reference sequence). J gave up 0 bases and V 5 bases, and 8 bases lay outside the gene matches. The CDR3 has 16 amino acids. CDR3 residues: CASSTWTRLSTDTQYF. The CDR3 nucleotides read TGTGCCAGCAGTACCTGGACTAGGTTAAGCACAGATACGCAGTATTTT.

V gene TRBV7-8 combines with J gene TRBJ2-5; D gene ambiguous. CDR1 is SGHVS, CDR2 FQNEAQ, per germline. The CDR3 has 13 amino acids. V shed 0 bases and J shed 4 bases, with 6 bases lying between them. CDR3 nucleotides: TGTGCCAGCAGCTTAGCTAGTCGAGAGACCCAGTACTTC. Its protein product is CASSLASRETQYF.

The chain recombines TRBV16 with TRBJ1-1, with a weak D call TRBD1 (5 bases). The CDR3 loop spans 17 amino acids. Trimming took 4 bases from V and 1 from J, leaving 19 bases between them. Germline V CDR1 and CDR2: KGHSY, FQNENV. This CDR3 reads CASSLGSAGPANTEAFF. DNA for the CDR3: TGTGCCAGCAGCCTTGGGTCGGCGGGGCCCGCGAACACTGAAGCTTTCTTT.

This rearrangement joins TRBV11-1 to TRBJ2-4; 9 bases align to TRBD2. Losses at the gene ends were 3 bases for V and 8 bases for J; bases not matched to a gene: 5. Germline CDR1 reads SGHAT; CDR2 reads FQDESV (reference sequence). The CDR3 is 14 residues long. CDR3 in amino acids: CASSFSGSTYIQYF. DNA for the CDR3: TGTGCCAGCAGCTTTAGCGGGAGTACTTACATTCAGTACTTC.

This clone occurred a few times. The rearrangement links TRBV7-9 to TRBJ1-2; D might be TRBD1 (6 bases). V shed 4 bases and J shed 3 bases, with 15 bases lying between them. CDR1 SEHNR and CDR2 FQNEAQ come from the germline V gene (reference sequence). The CDR3 contains 15 residues. The chain's CDR3 is CASSSEARGYYGYTF. The CDR3 DNA is TGTGCCAGCAGCTCCGAGGCCAGGGGTTACTATGGCTACACCTTC.

V usage is TRBV19 and J usage is TRBJ2-7; 14 nucleotides align to TRBD2. V lost 6 bases and J lost 6; bases outside the gene matches: 4. CDR1 and CDR2 from the germline V gene are LNHDA and SQIVND (reference sequence). CDR3 length: 14 amino acids. The CDR3 DNA sequence: TGTGCCAGTAGCGGACTAGCGGGAGGCAGCGAGCAGTACTTC. Translating it yields CASSGLAGGSEQYF.

J is TRBJ1-1 and V is TRBV9; D remains unclear. Germline V gene lookup returns CDR1 SGDLS and CDR2 YYNGEE. V was shortened by 4 bases and J by 4 bases, with 23 bases between the two germline ends. CDR3 length: 17 residues. CDR3 region: CASSPQLARGYSTEAFF. Written as DNA, the CDR3 is TGTGCCAGCAGCCCCCAGCTGGCCCGGGGTTATAGCACTGAAGCTTTCTTT.

The rearrangement uses TRBV27 and TRBJ2-7, with TRBD1 as a possible D gene (5 bases). The CDR3 is 13 residues long. The V gene lost 2 bases and the J gene lost 2 bases, with 7 bases spanning the gap. Looked up from germline, CDR1 is MNHEY and CDR2 is SMNVEV (reference sequence). The CDR3, as DNA: TGTGCCAGCAGTTTAGGGGCCACCTACGAGCAGTACTTC. It is translated as CASSLGATYEQYF.

This chain connects TRBV7-3 to TRBJ2-7, with 11 bases matching TRBD2. Per the germline V gene, CDR1 is SGHTA and CDR2 is FQGTGA. V lost 2 bases, J lost 1 base, and 4 bases stayed unmatched. The CDR3 is made up of 16 amino acids. This CDR3 is CASSLGPSGGSYEQYF. CDR3 nucleotides: TGTGCCAGCAGCTTAGGTCCTAGCGGGGGGTCCTACGAGCAGTACTTC.

This clone was counted a single time. V usage is TRBV27 and J usage is TRBJ2-7, with TRBD1 identical over 7 bases. From germline, CDR1 is MNHEY and CDR2 SMNVEV (reference sequence). The CDR3 is 15 amino acids. The V and J ends lost 6 bases and 9 bases, in that order; junction bases with no gene match: 17. The CDR3 nucleotides read TGTGCCAGCAGCACTAACAGGGGAAACCGCCGGCTGCAGTACTTC. It encodes CASSTNRGNRRLQYF.

The chain links TRBV14 to TRBJ2-1, with TRBD2 as a possible D gene (6 bases). Germline V gene sequence: CDR1 SGHDN, CDR2 FVKESK. The CDR3 has 17 residues. V was cut by 1 base and J by 5 bases, with 18 bases left in between. Here the CDR3 reads CASSQAATWRDNNEQFF. CDR3 bases: TGTGCCAGCAGCCAAGCGGCGACTTGGCGGGATAACAATGAGCAGTTCTTC.

In nucleotides, the CDR3 is TGTGCCAGCAGTCCTCCCGGGGGAAGCTACGAGACCCAGTACTTC. This translates into CASSPPGGSYETQYF. The J gene is TRBJ2-5, the V gene TRBV2, with a weak D call TRBD2 (6 bases). CDR1 SNHLY and CDR2 FYNNEI come from the germline V gene. V lost 5 bases and J 5 bases, leaving 18 bases between the germline ends. CDR3 length: 15 residues.

The chain joins TRBV15 to TRBJ2-1; the D gene is possibly TRBD1 (5 bases). Germline CDR1 reads LNHNV; CDR2 reads YYDKDF (reference sequence). Between the trimmed V and J ends, which lost 0 bases and 10 bases, there was a span of 16 bases. The CDR3 has 15 amino acids. CDR3 loop: CATSRDQSQALEQFF. CDR3 coding DNA: TGTGCCACCAGCAGAGATCAATCACAGGCGTTAGAGCAGTTCTTC.

The rearrangement joins TRBV10-1 to TRBJ1-5, with a weak D call TRBD1 (6 bases). The CDR3 runs to 16 residues. V was cut by 6 bases and J by 7 bases, with 22 bases left in between. Germline values: CDR1 WNHNN, CDR2 SYGVQD (reference sequence). CDR3 amino acids: CASRVLQGSKLQPQHF. The CDR3 nucleotides read TGCGCCAGCAGGGTCCTACAGGGTTCGAAATTACAGCCCCAGCATTTT.

V usage is TRBV2 and J usage is TRBJ1-1; D might be TRBD1 (5 bases). CDR1 and CDR2 from the germline V gene are SNHLY and FYNNEI. The CDR3 is 18 amino acids. The V end was cut by 1 base, the J end by 3 bases, with 21 bases between. In DNA, the CDR3 is TGTGCCAGCAGTGAAGTTTCGTGGGTTTCAGGAGGGGACACTGAAGCTTTCTTT. Translated, it gives CASSEVSWVSGGDTEAFF.

This clone appeared a few times. This chain links TRBV5-4 with TRBJ2-7, with 13 bases aligning to TRBD2. Germline CDR1 SGHNT, CDR2 YYREEE (reference sequence). This CDR3 comprises 16 residues. Trimming removed 0 bases from V and 3 bases from J; junction bases left unmatched: 3. The CDR3 reads CASSLEGLAGVYEQYF. The CDR3 DNA follows: TGTGCCAGCAGCTTGGAAGGACTAGCGGGAGTCTACGAGCAGTACTTC.

The chain uses TRBV6-5 and TRBJ1-5; D not resolved. The CDR3 extends over 15 amino acids. Germline V gene lookup returns CDR1 MNHEY and CDR2 SVGAGI. The V end lost 3 bases, the J end lost 3 bases, and 12 bases lay between the germline ends. This CDR3 is CASSYSYAPNQPQHF. For the CDR3, the DNA is TGTGCCAGCAGTTATTCGTATGCGCCCAATCAGCCCCAGCATTTT.